The sequence of this T cell receptor (beta chain) was determined in a study of T cells after yellow fever vaccination. Findings and limits, study-wide: Abundant clonotypes from the bulk population could have been carried over as contaminants into FACS-sorted repertoires. The booster saw the reappearance of most primary-vaccination clones (roughly 96% CD4, roughly 90% CD8). Peaking on day 5 versus 15, the secondary response was faster but weaker.

This clonotype has ten or more counts. Its specificity is not known. TCRdb used MiXCR to reprocess the 5' RACE reads, holding one entry per CDR3 protein. The sample contains about 210,000 distinct CDR3 sequences, approximately 3.3% of which appear only once. The sequence was collected from a man aged 18 to 29 who received the YFV17D yellow fever vaccine. This specimen was CD4+ T cells sorted from PBMCs, taken 10 days after the yellow fever booster vaccination.

CDR3 in DNA: TGTGCCAGCAGCCCCGGACGGGCCTACGAGCAGTACTTC. Encoded protein: CASSPGRAYEQYF. V and J are TRBV7-9 and TRBJ2-7; no clear D gene. This CDR3 contains 13 residues. V dropped 5 bases and J dropped 2 bases, with 10 bases sitting between them. Germline V gene sequence: CDR1 SEHNR, CDR2 FQNEAQ (reference sequence).